Below are 32 T cell receptor beta chains sequenced from a single sample in a study of vaccination and CD4 T cells after COVID-19 (dated by TCRdb to about 2022). Libraries were prepared through PCR. Sequencing took place on an Illumina iSeq 100. TCR sequencing of DNA from cultured CD4+ T cells used the Oncomine TCR Beta short-read assay at the Johns Hopkins FTIC core. The raw public data were reprocessed by TCRdb itself: fastp quality trimming at Q25, MiXCR clonotype calling, in-frame beta chains only. CDR3 protein duplicates are merged, each entry listing the most common genes and DNA. The sample table lists about 7,200 distinct CDR3 sequences, 30% to 40% of them with a count of one. The ten largest clones take up over 25% of the sample. The treatment or condition label on this specimen signifies: approximately 9-day PBMC culture with coronavirus spike peptide pools or control peptides (ViraFEST assay). CD4+ T cells from unexposed donors were collected before the COVID-19 pandemic (2011-2018).

No cognate antigen is known for these TCRs. Sample: CD4+ T cells from blood, cultured in vitro. These receptors were obtained from a human donor in good health.

This clonotype has just a few counts. This chain links TRBV27 with TRBJ2-3; 7 bases align to TRBD1. Germline lookup yields CDR1 MNHEY and CDR2 SMNVEV (reference sequence). Trimming cost V 3 bases and J 6 bases; bases outside gene matches: 0. The CDR3 runs 12 residues. CDR3 sequence (DNA): TGTGCCAGCAGTTTCAGGGGGGATACGCAGTATTTT. Residues: CASSFRGDTQYF.

The chain employs TRBV5-3 and TRBJ2-3; TRBD1 aligns across 9 bases. TRBV5-3 is an open reading frame, and its role is uncertain. CDR3 size: 17 residues. J lost 7 bases, V lost 8 bases, and 20 bases had no gene match. CDR3 sequence: CASPFYRGTGSRYTQYF. CDR3 nucleotides: TGTGCCAGCCCCTTCTACCGCGGGACAGGGAGCCGATATACGCAGTATTTT.

This clonotype has more than one count but fewer than ten. The chain combines TRBV30 with TRBJ1-1; D is perhaps TRBD1 (6 bases). V lost 1 base to trimming and J lost 8 bases, with 11 bases between them. Germline CDR1 is GTSNPN and CDR2 is SVGIG (reference sequence). CDR3 length equals 12 residues. CDR3 nucleotides: TGTGCCTGGAGTGAATGGGGGCGAGAAGCTTTCTTT. This codes for CAWSEWGREAFF.

The chain combines TRBV6-1 with TRBJ1-1, with D possibly being TRBD1 (5 bases). The CDR3 has 12 residues. Trimming took off 4 bases at V and 4 bases at J, with 7 bases between the two ends. Germline values: CDR1 MNHNS, CDR2 SASEGT. The CDR3 DNA reads as TGTGCCAGCAGTGGACAGTTCACTGAAGCTTTCTTT. Its translation: CASSGQFTEAFF.

The genes are TRBV10-3 and TRBJ2-3; 9 bases agree with TRBD2. This CDR3 has 14 residues. Germline CDR1 ENHRY, CDR2 SYGVKD. J lost 1 base, V lost 4 bases, and 0 bases had no gene match. The CDR3 here is CAISGTSGTDTQYF. The CDR3 nucleotides read TGTGCCATCAGTGGGACTAGCGGCACAGATACGCAGTATTTT.

This clonotype is medium-sized. The V gene is TRBV7-2, the J gene TRBJ2-7; either TRBD1 or TRBD2 may fit D (5 bases each). Germline CDR1 and CDR2: SGHTA and FQGNSA. V lost 5 bases and J lost 9, with 11 bases in between. This CDR3 has 11 amino acids. The CDR3 sequence is CASSEGPLQYF. DNA of the CDR3: TGTGCCAGCAGCGAGGGACCCCTGCAGTACTTC.

V usage is TRBV30 and J usage is TRBJ1-1; no firm D call. CDR3 size: 11 residues. CDR1 and CDR2 (germline): GTSNPN, SVGIG (reference sequence). The V and J ends lost 2 bases and 8 bases respectively, with 9 bases between them. CDR3 in DNA: TGTGCCTGGAGTTTAAGCAGGGAAGCTTTCTTT. It codes for CAWSLSREAFF. The full variable domain, with the rest looked up from reference TRBV30 and TRBJ1-1, is SQTIHQWPATLVQPVGSPLSLECTVEGTSNPNLYWYRQAAGRGLQLLFYSVGIGQISSEVPQNLSASRPQDRQFILSSKKLLLSDSGFYLCAWSLSREAFFGQGTRLTVV.

This clonotype was counted between two and nine times. The V gene is TRBV6-5, the J gene TRBJ1-2; TRBD1 aligns across 9 bases. The trim removed 1 base at V and 4 bases at J, leaving 1 base unmatched. CDR3 size: 14 residues. CDR1 is MNHEY, CDR2 SVGAGI, per germline. The DNA of the CDR3 is TGTGCCAGCAGTTACTTGACAGGGGGCTATGGCTACACCTTC. Its translation: CASSYLTGGYGYTF.

The rearrangement links TRBV9 to TRBJ1-5, with TRBD1 matching over 12 bases. The CDR3 is made up of 16 amino acids. Germline CDR1 reads SGDLS; CDR2 reads YYNGEE. V dropped 3 bases and J dropped 6; count of bases not matched to a gene: 7. The CDR3 loop reads CASSGGTGGSGQPQHF. The CDR3 DNA follows: TGTGCCAGCAGCGGGGGGACAGGGGGCTCGGGTCAGCCCCAGCATTTT.

This clonotype has only a few counts. This chain uses TRBV20-1 with TRBJ1-1; perhaps TRBD1 as D (5 bases). Germline-derived CDR1 and CDR2 are DFQATT and SNEGSKA (reference sequence). This CDR3 is built from 11 residues. Deletions cut 3 bases from V and 5 bases from J, with 7 bases between. In DNA form, the CDR3 reads TGCAGTGCTAGTGAGGGGACTGAAGCTTTCTTT. Protein product: CSASEGTEAFF.

In its sample, this clonotype is medium-sized. This chain joins TRBV6-2 or TRBV6-3 and TRBJ2-3, with D maybe TRBD2 (6 bases). Looked up from germline, CDR1 is MNHEY and CDR2 is SVGEGT. The CDR3 loop spans 15 amino acids. The V end was cut by 7 bases, the J end by 0 bases, with 14 bases between. The CDR3 nucleotides read TGTGCCAGCACCCCGAGGGCGGGGAGCACAGATACGCAGTATTTT. It specifies CASTPRAGSTDTQYF.

This clonotype was counted only a few times. V is TRBV7-7 and J is TRBJ2-6; D is undetermined. With 5 bases removed from V and 0 bases from J, the gap between germline ends came to 5 bases. The CDR3 is made up of 14 amino acids. CDR1 is SSHAT, CDR2 FNYEAQ, per germline (reference sequence). The CDR3 region has the DNA TGTGCCAGCAGCCGCCTCTCTGGGGCCAACGTCCTGACTTTC. This codes for CASSRLSGANVLTF.

This clonotype qualifies as medium-sized (0.01 to 0.1%). The gene calls are TRBV3-1 and TRBJ1-2, with 7 nucleotides matching TRBD1. The V and J ends lost 1 base and 2 bases, in that order; junction bases with no gene match: 1. Germline CDR1 reads LGHDT; CDR2 reads YNNKEL (reference sequence). The CDR3 sequence is 14 residues long. The CDR3 nucleotides read TGTGCCAGCAGCCAAGGGGGACAGAACTATGGCTACACCTTC. Translated, it gives CASSQGGQNYGYTF.

This clonotype was detected a few times. This chain connects TRBV15 to TRBJ1-1; D is perhaps TRBD1 (5 bases). The CDR3 consists of 16 residues. V lost 2 bases and J 1 base, leaving 14 bases between the germline ends. CDR1 and CDR2 from the germline V gene are LNHNV and YYDKDF (reference sequence). The CDR3 nucleotides are TGTGCCACCAGCAGACTACCCTGGGGGGAGAACACTGAAGCTTTCTTT. It codes for CATSRLPWGENTEAFF.

This clonotype was seen a few times. The chain has TRBV6-5 and TRBJ1-2; no firm D call. V was trimmed by 4 bases and J by 6 bases, leaving 15 bases between them. The CDR3 length is 14 residues. CDR1 MNHEY and CDR2 SVGAGI come from the germline V gene. CDR3 sequence (DNA): TGTGCCAGCAGTTCTTTAACACTGCTGGATGGCTACACCTTC. Translating it yields CASSSLTLLDGYTF.

The V gene is TRBV6-4, the J gene TRBJ2-3; possible D gene TRBD1, 5 bases. V was shortened by 5 bases and J by 0 bases, with 12 bases between the two germline ends. Germline CDR1 reads MRHNA; CDR2 reads SNTAGT. The CDR3 sequence is 15 residues long. The CDR3 loop reads CASSPTVMSTDTQYF. CDR3 sequence (DNA): TGTGCCAGCAGTCCGACAGTGATGAGCACAGATACGCAGTATTTT.

Regarding this clonotype: At one of its ends the junction is not consistent with the germline gene, which may arise from a read error. The genes are TRBV6-5 and TRBJ1-2; 7 positions agree with TRBD1. CDR1 and CDR2 from the germline V gene are MNHEY and SVGAGI. This CDR3 contains 14 residues. CDR3 protein: CASSSDRATPSPSF. In DNA, the CDR3 is TGTGCCAGCAGTTCTGACAGGGCTACTCCCTCACCCTCCTTC.

The rearrangement uses TRBV20-1 and TRBJ1-6; no firm D call. Per germline, CDR1 DFQATT and CDR2 SNEGSKA (reference sequence). The CDR3 is 14 residues long. V lost 2 bases and J lost 7, with 12 bases in between. The CDR3: CSARFPDLNSPLHF. In nucleotides, the CDR3 is TGCAGTGCTAGATTTCCGGACCTAAATTCACCCCTCCACTTT.

This clonotype was seen a handful of times. The chain has TRBV7-3 and TRBJ2-5; D gene uncertain. The V gene's germline CDR1 is SGHTA and CDR2 FQGTGA. V was clipped by 5 bases and J by 5 bases, with 12 bases between them. The CDR3 has 13 amino acids. CDR3 sequence (DNA): TGTGCCAGCAGCCGTAGCCCCACGGAGACCCAGTACTTC. Its translation: CASSRSPTETQYF.

This sequence joins TRBV29-1 and TRBJ1-6, with TRBD1 matching 8 bases. The CDR3 has 14 residues. Germline V gene data show CDR1 as SQVTM and CDR2 as ANQGSEA. Trimming cost V 7 bases and J 10 bases; bases outside gene matches: 12. The CDR3 here is CSDHTTGVSSPLHF. The DNA of the CDR3 is TGCAGCGACCACACGACAGGGGTTAGCTCACCCCTCCACTTT.

The chain joins TRBV20-1 to TRBJ2-7; 12 nucleotides match TRBD2. The CDR3 length is 14 residues. From germline, CDR1 is DFQATT and CDR2 SNEGSKA (reference sequence). J lost 6 bases, V lost 3 bases, and 6 bases had no gene match. The DNA for the CDR3 is TGCAGTGCTAGTCAGACTAGCGGGGGTGGCGAGCAGTACTTC. Amino acid sequence: CSASQTSGGGEQYF.

The chain has TRBV6-1 and TRBJ2-2, with TRBD1 matching over 9 bases. This CDR3 region has 14 residues. Germline assignment: CDR1 MNHNS and CDR2 SASEGT. V trimming: 7 bases; J trimming: 7 bases; junction bases outside the gene matches: 7. Here the CDR3 reads CASTQTGGIGELFF. The CDR3 DNA reads TGTGCCAGCACCCAGACAGGGGGAATCGGGGAGCTGTTTTTT.

The chain joins TRBV12-3 or TRBV12-4 to TRBJ2-1; the match to TRBD1 covers 7 bases. This CDR3 is built from 19 residues. Trimming took 2 bases from V and 0 from J; bases not matched to a gene: 13. CDR3 DNA: TGTGCCAGCAGTTTAAGAACAGGGGCGATTACGAGCTCCTACAATGAGCAGTTCTTC. This gives the protein CASSLRTGAITSSYNEQFF.

Only a few counts were recorded for this clonotype. The chain is built from TRBV12-3 or TRBV12-4 and TRBJ1-2; no definite D call. Deletions cut 4 bases from V and 5 bases from J, with 8 bases between. The CDR3 has 12 amino acids. The CDR3 coding sequence is TGTGCCAGCAGTTCTACAATGTATGGCTACACCTTC. Translated: CASSSTMYGYTF.

The chain carries TRBV10-3 and TRBJ2-5; D might be TRBD1 or TRBD2, each matching 6 bases. Trimming removed 8 bases from V and 0 bases from J, with 10 bases in between. The CDR3 runs to 13 residues. CDR1 is ENHRY, CDR2 SYGVKD, per germline. CDR3 residues: CAIGRTDQETQYF. The CDR3 DNA sequence: TGTGCCATCGGGAGGACAGACCAAGAGACCCAGTACTTC.

This chain uses TRBV6-1 with TRBJ1-2, with 9 bases aligning to TRBD1. Germline CDR1 reads MNHNS; CDR2 reads SASEGT. V lost 8 bases to trimming and J lost 3 bases; unmatched junction nucleotides: 10. CDR3 size: 15 residues. CDR3 DNA: TGTGCCAGCGCCACCTCGGACAGGGGACACTATGGCTACACCTTC. Protein sequence: CASATSDRGHYGYTF.

This clonotype is labeled as medium-sized. The rearrangement joins TRBV20-1 to TRBJ2-5, with D tentatively TRBD2 (7 bases). V dropped 5 bases and J dropped 5 bases, with 21 bases sitting between them. The germline V gene encodes CDR1 DFQATT and CDR2 SNEGSKA (reference sequence). The CDR3 length is 15 residues. CDR3 in DNA: TGCAGTGCTGGATCAGCGGGACACCGATGGGAGACCCAGTACTTC. Amino acid sequence: CSAGSAGHRWETQYF.

The V and J genes are TRBV5-4 and TRBJ2-3; 10 bases map to TRBD2. This CDR3 is 14 amino acids long. CDR1 and CDR2 from the germline V gene are SGHNT and YYREEE (reference sequence). V trimming: 0 bases; J trimming: 6 bases; junction bases outside the gene matches: 1. DNA of the CDR3: TGTGCCAGCAGCTTGGTTAGCGGGGGGGATACGCAGTATTTT. Amino acid sequence: CASSLVSGGDTQYF.

This clonotype was seen a few times. The chain has TRBV12-3 or TRBV12-4 and TRBJ1-6; D call uncertain. The CDR3 loop spans 14 amino acids. V shed 1 base and J shed 9 bases, with 10 bases lying between them. CDR3 DNA: TGTGCCAGCAGTTTAGGCGGCTTTGGTTCACCCCTCCACTTT. This codes for CASSLGGFGSPLHF.

The genes are TRBV9 and TRBJ2-1, with D perhaps assigned TRBD1 or TRBD2 (6 bases each). The CDR3 extends over 16 amino acids. Trimming shortened V by 3 bases and J by 4 bases, and 17 bases separated the two germline ends. CDR1 and CDR2 from the germline V gene are SGDLS and YYNGEE. The CDR3: CASSADTGAEYNEQFF. CDR3 nucleotide sequence: TGTGCCAGCAGCGCCGACACGGGGGCAGAATACAATGAGCAGTTCTTC.

This clonotype has more than one count but fewer than ten. V gene TRBV6-5 combines with J gene TRBJ2-2, with D possibly being TRBD1 or TRBD2 (5 bases each). CDR1 and CDR2 from the germline V gene are MNHEY and SVGAGI. CDR3 size: 17 residues. Trimming shortened V by 0 bases and J by 2 bases, and 13 bases separated the two germline ends. CDR3 DNA: TGTGCCAGCAGTTACTCGGGACGGGGAATTAACACCGGGGAGCTGTTTTTT. It yields the protein CASSYSGRGINTGELFF.

There are a few counts of this clonotype. The chain has TRBV19 and TRBJ1-1, with 8 bases identical to TRBD1. The CDR3 covers 16 residues. J lost 5 bases, V lost 7 bases, and 15 bases had no gene match. The germline CDR1 and CDR2 sequences are LNHDA and SQIVND (reference sequence). The DNA of the CDR3 is TGTGCCAGTACCCCGAGGGAGGGCAGGGGGCGAACTGAAGCTTTCTTT. Translating it yields CASTPREGRGRTEAFF.